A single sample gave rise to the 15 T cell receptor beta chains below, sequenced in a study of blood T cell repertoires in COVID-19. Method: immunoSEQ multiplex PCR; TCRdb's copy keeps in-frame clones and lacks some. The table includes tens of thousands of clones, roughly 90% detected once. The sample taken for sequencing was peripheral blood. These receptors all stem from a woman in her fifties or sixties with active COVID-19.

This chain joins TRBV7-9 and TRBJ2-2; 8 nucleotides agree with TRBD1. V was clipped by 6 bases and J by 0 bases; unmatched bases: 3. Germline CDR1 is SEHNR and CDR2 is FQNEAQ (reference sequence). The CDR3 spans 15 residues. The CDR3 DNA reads TGTGCCAGCAGGCCGGGACAGGCGAACACCGGGGAGCTGTTTTTT. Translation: CASRPGQANTGELFF.

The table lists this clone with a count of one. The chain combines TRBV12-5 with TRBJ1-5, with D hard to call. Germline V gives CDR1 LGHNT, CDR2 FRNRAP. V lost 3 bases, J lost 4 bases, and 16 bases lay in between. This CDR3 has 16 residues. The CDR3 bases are TGTGCTAGTGGTTTATGGGCAGGCCCCACAAATCAGCCCCAGCATTTT. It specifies CASGLWAGPTNQPQHF.

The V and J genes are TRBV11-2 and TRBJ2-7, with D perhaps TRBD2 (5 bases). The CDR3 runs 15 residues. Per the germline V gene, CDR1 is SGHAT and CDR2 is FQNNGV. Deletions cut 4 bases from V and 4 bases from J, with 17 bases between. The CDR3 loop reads CASSYTGSPEYEQYF. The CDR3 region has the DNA TGTGCCAGCAGCTACACGGGGAGCCCAGAGTACGAGCAGTACTTC.

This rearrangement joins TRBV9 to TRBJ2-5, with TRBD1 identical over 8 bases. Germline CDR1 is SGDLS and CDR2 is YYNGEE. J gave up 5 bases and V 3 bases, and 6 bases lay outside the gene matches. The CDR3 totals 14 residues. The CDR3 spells CASSAWTGTETQYF. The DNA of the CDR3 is TGTGCCAGCAGCGCCTGGACAGGGACGGAGACCCAGTACTTC.

The CDR3 region is CASSFKHTDTQYF. CDR3 coding DNA: TGTGCCAGCAGCTTTAAACACACAGATACGCAGTATTTT. V usage is TRBV7-9 and J usage is TRBJ2-3; D call uncertain. From germline, CDR1 is SEHNR and CDR2 FQNEAQ (reference sequence). Trimming took off 3 bases at V and 2 bases at J, with 6 bases between the two ends. The CDR3 has 13 residues. Full variable domain (remainder filled in from reference TRBV7-9 and TRBJ2-3): DTGVSQNPRHKITKRGQNVTFRCDPISEHNRLYWYRQTLGQGPEFLTYFQNEAQLEKSRLLSDRFSAERPKGSFSTLEIQRTEQGDSAMYLCASSFKHTDTQYFGPGTRLTVL.

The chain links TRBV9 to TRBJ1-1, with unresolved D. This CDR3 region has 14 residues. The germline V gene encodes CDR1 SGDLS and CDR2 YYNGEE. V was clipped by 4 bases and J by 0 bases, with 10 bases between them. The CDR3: CASSLTQMNTEAFF. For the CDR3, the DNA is TGTGCCAGCAGCCTGACTCAGATGAACACTGAAGCTTTCTTT.

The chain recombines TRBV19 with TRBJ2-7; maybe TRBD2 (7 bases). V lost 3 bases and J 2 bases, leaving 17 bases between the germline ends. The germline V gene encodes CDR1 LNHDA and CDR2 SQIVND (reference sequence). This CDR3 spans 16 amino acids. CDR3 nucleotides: TGTGCCAGTAGTATCGGGGGGCAGGGGTTCACCTACGAGCAGTACTTC. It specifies CASSIGGQGFTYEQYF. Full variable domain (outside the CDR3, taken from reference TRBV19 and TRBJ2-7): DGGITQSPKYLFRKEGQNVTLSCEQNLNHDAMYWYRQDPGQGLRLIYYSQIVNDFQKGDIAEGYSVSREKKESFPLTVTSAQKNPTAFYLCASSIGGQGFTYEQYFGPGTRLTVT.

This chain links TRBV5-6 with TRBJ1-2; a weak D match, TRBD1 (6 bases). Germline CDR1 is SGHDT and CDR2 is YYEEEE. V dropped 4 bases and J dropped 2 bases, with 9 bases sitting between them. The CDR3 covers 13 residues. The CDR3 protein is CASSPTGNYGYTF. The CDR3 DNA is TGTGCCAGCAGCCCTACAGGGAACTATGGCTACACCTTC.

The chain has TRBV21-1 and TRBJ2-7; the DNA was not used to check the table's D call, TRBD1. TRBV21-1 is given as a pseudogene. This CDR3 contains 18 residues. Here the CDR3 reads CASSKNCSGYPYPYEQYF. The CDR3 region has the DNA TGTGCCAGCAGCAAAAATTGCTCAGGGTATCCATACCCCTACGAGCAGTACTTC.

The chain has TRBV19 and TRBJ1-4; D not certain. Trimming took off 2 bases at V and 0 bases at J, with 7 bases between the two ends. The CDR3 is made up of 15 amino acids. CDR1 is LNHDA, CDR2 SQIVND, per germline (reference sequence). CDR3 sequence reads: CASSIMGATNEKLFF. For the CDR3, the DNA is TGTGCCAGTAGTATAATGGGAGCAACTAATGAAAAACTGTTTTTT.

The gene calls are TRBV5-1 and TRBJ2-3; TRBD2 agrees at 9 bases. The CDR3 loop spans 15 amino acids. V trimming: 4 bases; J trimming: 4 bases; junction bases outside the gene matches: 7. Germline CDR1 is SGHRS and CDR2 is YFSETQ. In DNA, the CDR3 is TGCGCCAGCAGCGGTGGTGGCGGGGGGGCAGATACGCAGTATTTT. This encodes CASSGGGGGADTQYF.

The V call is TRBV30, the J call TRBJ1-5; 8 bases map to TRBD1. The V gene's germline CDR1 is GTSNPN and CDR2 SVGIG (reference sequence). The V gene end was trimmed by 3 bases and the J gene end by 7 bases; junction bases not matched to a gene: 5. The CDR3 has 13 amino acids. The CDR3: CAWRLQGEQPQHF. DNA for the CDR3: TGTGCCTGGAGGTTACAGGGGGAACAGCCCCAGCATTTT. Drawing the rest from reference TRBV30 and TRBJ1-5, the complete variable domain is SQTIHQWPATLVQPVGSPLSLECTVEGTSNPNLYWYRQAAGRGLQLLFYSVGIGQISSEVPQNLSASRPQDRQFILSSKKLLLSDSGFYLCAWRLQGEQPQHFGDGTRLSIL.

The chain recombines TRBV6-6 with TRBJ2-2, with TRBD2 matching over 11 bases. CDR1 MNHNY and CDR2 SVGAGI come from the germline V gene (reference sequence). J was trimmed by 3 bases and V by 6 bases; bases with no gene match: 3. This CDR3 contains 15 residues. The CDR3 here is CASRGLAEHTGELFF. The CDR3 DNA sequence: TGTGCCAGCAGGGGACTAGCGGAGCACACCGGGGAGCTGTTTTTT.

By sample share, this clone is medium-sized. DNA of the CDR3: TGTGCCAGCAGCCCCTCCGGGACAGGGGGCACTGAAGCTTTCTTT. Translated: CASSPSGTGGTEAFF. V and J are TRBV5-5 and TRBJ1-1, with 11 bases lining up with TRBD1. Germline V CDR1 and CDR2: SGHKS, YYEKEE (reference sequence). This CDR3 has 15 amino acids. With 4 bases clipped from V and 4 bases from J, the junction kept 6 bases outside the gene matches.

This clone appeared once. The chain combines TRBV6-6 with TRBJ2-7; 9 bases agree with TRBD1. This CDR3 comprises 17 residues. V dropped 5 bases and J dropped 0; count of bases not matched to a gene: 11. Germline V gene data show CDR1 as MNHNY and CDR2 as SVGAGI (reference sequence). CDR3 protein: CASSLSWGQGYSYEQYF. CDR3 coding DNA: TGTGCCAGCAGTCTAAGTTGGGGACAGGGATACTCCTACGAGCAGTACTTC.